This entry describes one TCR beta chain. The PCR employed 60 Vbeta primers together with 13 Jbeta primers. Using immunoSEQ multiplex PCR, the repertoire was profiled, and TCRdb retains in-frame clones only, with some absent. The data contain 91,000 or so clones, 76% of them singletons. This sample was taken from a study of cytomegalovirus exposure and HLA in healthy donors. The source is a man aged 25-40 years in good health and CMV-seropositive. Sequences were obtained from PBMCs.

Written as DNA, the CDR3 is TGTGCCTCCCGAGCGGGACAGGGAAGCCCCGGGGAGCTGTTTTTT. This codes for CASRAGQGSPGELFF. The rearrangement links TRBV19 to TRBJ2-2; 9 bases fit TRBD1. This CDR3 comprises 15 residues. Germline V gene sequence: CDR1 LNHDA, CDR2 SQIVND (reference sequence). V shed 11 bases, J shed 6 bases, and the junction held 13 bases outside the gene matches.